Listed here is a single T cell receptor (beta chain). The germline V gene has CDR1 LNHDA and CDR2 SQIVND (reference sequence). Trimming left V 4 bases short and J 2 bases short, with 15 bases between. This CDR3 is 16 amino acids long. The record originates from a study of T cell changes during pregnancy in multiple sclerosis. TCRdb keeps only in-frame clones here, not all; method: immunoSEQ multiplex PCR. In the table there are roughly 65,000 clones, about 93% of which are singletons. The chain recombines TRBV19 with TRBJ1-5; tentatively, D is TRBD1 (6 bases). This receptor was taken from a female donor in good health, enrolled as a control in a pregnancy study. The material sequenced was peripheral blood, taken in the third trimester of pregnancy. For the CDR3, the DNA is TGTGCCAGTAGTACCAGGGGCCAAGGGGGCAATCAGCCCCAGCATTTT. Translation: CASSTRGQGGNQPQHF.